This passage covers 22 T cell receptor beta chains from one sample sequenced in a study of response to subunit inactivated influenza vaccine. One entry per CDR3 protein, called by TCRdb with MiXCR from the RT-PCR reads. The sample shows 650,000 to 700,000 distinct CDR3 sequences, 15% to 18% of them seen only once. The source was PBMCs from blood, collected approximately 12 days after vaccination. The receptors here all came from a man aged 50 or older who received an inactivated influenza vaccine.

V usage is TRBV19 and J usage is TRBJ1-3, with 7 bases identical to TRBD1. This CDR3 comprises 15 residues. Germline trimming cut 9 bases from V and 0 bases from J; bases unmatched to any gene: 8. CDR1 and CDR2 (germline): LNHDA, SQIVND (reference sequence). DNA of the CDR3: TGTGCCAGCACCTACCCAGGGGGCTCTGGAAACACCATATATTTT. Its translation is CASTYPGGSGNTIYF.

This clonotype occurred a few times. J is TRBJ2-7 and V is TRBV29-1; the D is unclear. From germline, CDR1 is SQVTM and CDR2 ANQGSEA. This CDR3 is 13 amino acids long. Deletions cut 0 bases from V and 8 bases from J, with 14 bases between. The CDR3 here is CSVEDVVDFKQYF. DNA for the CDR3: TGCAGCGTTGAAGACGTGGTGGATTTTAAGCAGTACTTC.

The rearrangement uses TRBV5-1 and TRBJ1-2; D unresolved. The germline gives CDR1 SGHRS, CDR2 YFSETQ. This CDR3 contains 15 residues. Trimming stripped 0 bases from V and 8 bases from J, with 17 bases between. DNA for the CDR3: TGCGCCAGCAGCTTGGTGGCAGGCCTTAACCGGGGCTACACCTTC. Translated: CASSLVAGLNRGYTF.

This chain links TRBV5-1 with TRBJ2-5; TRBD1 matches at 8 bases. The CDR3 is 16 residues long. Per germline, CDR1 SGHRS and CDR2 YFSETQ. Germline trimming cut 1 base from V and 5 bases from J; bases unmatched to any gene: 10. CDR3 in DNA: TGCGCCAGCAGCTTGCGGGGTCAGGGGGCGATGGAGACCCAGTACTTC. Its translation is CASSLRGQGAMETQYF.

This clonotype has just a few counts. The V gene is TRBV10-3, the J gene TRBJ2-1; 9 positions match TRBD2. The CDR3 has 14 residues. Trimming cost V 8 bases and J 4 bases; bases outside gene matches: 6. Germline values: CDR1 ENHRY, CDR2 SYGVKD. The CDR3 protein is CAISLAGAYNEQFF. The CDR3 coding sequence is TGTGCCATCTCCTTAGCGGGGGCGTACAATGAGCAGTTCTTC.

The V call is TRBV28, the J call TRBJ1-5; the D gene is possibly TRBD1 (5 bases). V lost 2 bases, J lost 6 bases, and 14 bases lay in between. This CDR3 comprises 15 residues. From germline, CDR1 is MDHEN and CDR2 SYDVKM. For the CDR3, the DNA is TGTGCCAGCAGTTTAGTCGCCAGGGTACTTCAGCCCCAGCATTTT. Its protein is CASSLVARVLQPQHF.

In its sample, this clonotype was seen a few times. V is TRBV3-1 and J is TRBJ2-2, with D perhaps matching TRBD2 (6 bases). Germline CDR1 is LGHDT and CDR2 is YNNKEL (reference sequence). The V gene lost 6 bases and the J gene lost 7 bases, with 9 bases spanning the gap. There are 12 residues in the CDR3. CDR3 bases: TGTGCCAGCAGGCTGACTAGCGGGGAGCTGTTTTTT. Its translation is CASRLTSGELFF. The whole variable domain, remainder taken from reference TRBV3-1 and TRBJ2-2, is DTAVSQTPKYLVTQMGNDKSIKCEQNLGHDTMYWYKQDSKKFLKIMFSYNNKELIINETVPNRFSPKSPDKAHLNLHINSLELGDSAVYFCASRLTSGELFFGEGSRLTVL.

The chain links TRBV4-2 to TRBJ2-7; TRBD2 is a possible D gene (5 bases). V was shortened by 0 bases and J by 7 bases, with 16 bases between the two germline ends. Germline V lookup: CDR1 LGHNA, CDR2 YNFKEQ. There are 15 residues in the CDR3. CDR3 sequence (DNA): TGTGCCAGCAGCCAAGATATCGGAGCGGTGGGTGAGCAGTACTTC. Translated: CASSQDIGAVGEQYF.

The chain uses TRBV3-2 and TRBJ2-5. TRBV3-2 is given as a pseudogene. The CDR3 runs to 15 residues. CDR3 amino acids: CASSQQSGSQETQYF. CDR3 DNA: TGTGCCAGCAGCCAACAAAGTGGAAGCCAAGAGACCCAGTACTTC.

The table lists this clonotype with a few counts. The chain uses TRBV20-1 and TRBJ2-5; the D gene could be TRBD1 or TRBD2 (7 bases each). The CDR3 has 15 residues. Germline CDR1 reads DFQATT; CDR2 reads SNEGSKA (reference sequence). Trimming removed 0 bases at V and 5 bases at J, with 16 bases between. As DNA, the CDR3 is TGCAGTGCTAGAGATCTGCGTCAGGGGGGGGAGACCCAGTACTTC. Amino acid sequence: CSARDLRQGGETQYF.

V is TRBV5-1 and J is TRBJ1-2, with TRBD1 matching over 8 bases. The CDR3 extends over 13 amino acids. CDR1 is SGHRS, CDR2 YFSETQ, per germline. Germline trimming cut 7 bases from V and 3 bases from J; bases unmatched to any gene: 5. The CDR3 loop is CASGPGGYYGYTF. The CDR3 nucleotides read TGCGCCAGCGGGCCAGGGGGCTACTATGGCTACACCTTC.

This clonotype was found many times. The chain employs TRBV7-8 and TRBJ2-7; a possible D gene is TRBD2 (6 bases). Trimming shortened V by 5 bases and J by 10 bases, and 12 bases separated the two germline ends. The germline V gene has CDR1 SGHVS and CDR2 FQNEAQ. CDR3 length equals 11 residues. CDR3 nucleotide sequence: TGTGCCAGCAGCCTAAGACTAGTTCAGTACTTC. Translated, it gives CASSLRLVQYF.

With regard to this clonotype: Germline and junction disagree at one end, which may indicate a read error. This chain links TRBV7-3 with TRBJ2-1; 7 positions agree with TRBD1. The germline V gene has CDR1 SGHTA and CDR2 FQGTGA. The CDR3 has 13 residues. CDR3 DNA sequence: TGTACCAGCAGCCCTAGACAGGGAAGCGAGCAGTTCTTC. This codes for CTSSPRQGSEQFF.

The chain is built from TRBV6-2 or TRBV6-3 and TRBJ2-5; D unclear. This CDR3 region has 12 residues. The V and J ends lost 6 bases and 4 bases respectively, with 9 bases between them. Germline CDR1 reads MNHEY; CDR2 reads SVGEGT. This CDR3 reads CASRAFTETQYF. CDR3 DNA: TGTGCCAGCAGGGCCTTCACAGAGACCCAGTACTTC.

V usage is TRBV29-1 and J usage is TRBJ2-3; 8 bases agree with TRBD2. CDR3 size: 13 residues. With V trimmed by 6 bases and J by 6 bases, 8 bases remained unmatched. The germline V gene has CDR1 SQVTM and CDR2 ANQGSEA. The CDR3 DNA follows: TGCAGCGTCGACAGCGGGGGATCCGATACGCAGTATTTT. It encodes CSVDSGGSDTQYF.

This clonotype appeared once. The genes are TRBV3-1 and TRBJ2-7; 8 nucleotides line up with TRBD2. The CDR3 has 15 residues. Germline V CDR1 and CDR2: LGHDT, YNNKEL (reference sequence). The J segment lost 2 bases and the V segment lost 4 bases, leaving 7 bases of the junction unmatched. The CDR3 DNA reads TGTGCCAGCAGCCCTCTGGGCGGGGGGACCTACGAGCAGTACTTC. Translated, it gives CASSPLGGGTYEQYF.

The chain employs TRBV6-5 and TRBJ2-7; D is uncertain. CDR1 and CDR2 (germline): MNHEY, SVGAGI. CDR3 length: 15 amino acids. V lost 0 bases and J lost 5, with 14 bases in between. The CDR3: CASSYSESPEHEQYF. The CDR3 DNA reads TGTGCCAGCAGTTACTCGGAGTCCCCGGAGCACGAGCAGTACTTC.

The chain has TRBV7-2 and TRBJ2-2; the match to TRBD1 covers 7 bases. This CDR3 is built from 15 residues. CDR1 is SGHTA, CDR2 FQGNSA, per germline. Unmatched junction bases numbered 6, after V lost 4 bases and J lost 4 bases. The CDR3 DNA follows: TGTGCCAGCAGCTCGAGGGGGCCGGGCACCGGGGAGCTGTTTTTT. Its translation is CASSSRGPGTGELFF.

This clonotype was detected ten times or more. This sequence joins TRBV28 and TRBJ2-1; unclear D gene. There are 11 residues in the CDR3. V was trimmed by 6 bases and J by 10 bases, leaving 10 bases between them. Germline V gene sequence: CDR1 MDHEN, CDR2 SYDVKM. CDR3 coding DNA: TGTGCCAGCAGCCCGTTAAGGGAGCAGTTCTTC. It yields the protein CASSPLREQFF.

V usage is TRBV27 and J usage is TRBJ2-1, with 9 bases fitting TRBD2. This CDR3 is 16 amino acids long. The V gene end was trimmed by 5 bases and the J gene end by 4 bases; junction bases not matched to a gene: 9. Germline V CDR1 and CDR2: MNHEY, SMNVEV (reference sequence). The CDR3, as DNA: TGTGCCAGCAGTACCCTGGGGGCGGGGGGGTACAATGAGCAGTTCTTC. Its translation is CASSTLGAGGYNEQFF.

Ten or more counts support this clonotype. The rearrangement uses TRBV7-8 and TRBJ2-1; 9 nucleotides line up with TRBD1. CDR1 and CDR2 from the germline V gene are SGHVS and FQNEAQ. CDR3 size: 17 residues. V shed 5 bases and J 1 base; nucleotides not matched to a gene: 9. CDR3 region: CASSRRQGDISYNEQFF. DNA of the CDR3: TGTGCCAGCAGCCGCCGACAGGGGGATATTTCCTACAATGAGCAGTTCTTC.

V gene TRBV6-1 combines with J gene TRBJ2-1, with TRBD2 matching over 12 bases. Per the germline V gene, CDR1 is MNHNS and CDR2 is SASEGT. The CDR3 consists of 19 residues. V trimming: 6 bases; J trimming: 0 bases; junction bases outside the gene matches: 12. The CDR3 is CASSGLAGKSRLSYNEQFF. In DNA form, the CDR3 reads TGTGCCAGCAGCGGACTAGCGGGAAAATCGAGACTCTCCTACAATGAGCAGTTCTTC.